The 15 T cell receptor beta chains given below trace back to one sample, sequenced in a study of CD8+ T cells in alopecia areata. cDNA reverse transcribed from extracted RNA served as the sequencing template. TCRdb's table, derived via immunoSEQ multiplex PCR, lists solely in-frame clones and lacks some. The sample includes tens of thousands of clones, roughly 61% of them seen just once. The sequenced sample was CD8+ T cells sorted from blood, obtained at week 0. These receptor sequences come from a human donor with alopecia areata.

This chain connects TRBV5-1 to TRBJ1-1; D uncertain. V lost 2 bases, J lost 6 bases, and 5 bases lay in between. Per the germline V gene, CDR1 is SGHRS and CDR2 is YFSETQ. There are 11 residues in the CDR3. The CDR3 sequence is CASSFGPEAFF. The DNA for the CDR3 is TGCGCCAGCAGCTTCGGCCCTGAAGCTTTCTTT. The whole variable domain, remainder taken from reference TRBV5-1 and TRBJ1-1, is KAGVTQTPRYLIKTRGQQVTLSCSPISGHRSVSWYQQTPGQGLQFLFEYFSETQRNKGNFPGRFSGRQFSNSRSEMNVSTLELGDSALYLCASSFGPEAFFGQGTRLTVV.

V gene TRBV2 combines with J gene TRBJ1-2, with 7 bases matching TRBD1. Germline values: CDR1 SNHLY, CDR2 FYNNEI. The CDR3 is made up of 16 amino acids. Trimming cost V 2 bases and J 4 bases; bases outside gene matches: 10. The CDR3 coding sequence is TGTGCCAGCAGTGAACGGGCACAGGGGACGTTCTATGGCTACACCTTC. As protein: CASSERAQGTFYGYTF.

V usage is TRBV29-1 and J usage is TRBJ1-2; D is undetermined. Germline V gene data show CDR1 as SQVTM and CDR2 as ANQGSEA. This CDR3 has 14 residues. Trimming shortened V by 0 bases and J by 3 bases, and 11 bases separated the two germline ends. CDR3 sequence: CSVEDQDWDYGYTF. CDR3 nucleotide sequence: TGCAGCGTTGAAGATCAGGATTGGGACTATGGCTACACCTTC.

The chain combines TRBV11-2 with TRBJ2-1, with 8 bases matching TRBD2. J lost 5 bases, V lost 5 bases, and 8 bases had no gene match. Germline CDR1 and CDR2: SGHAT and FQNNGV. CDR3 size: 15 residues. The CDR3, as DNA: TGTGCCAGCAGCCCACCCGGGGGGGGCAACAATGAGCAGTTCTTC. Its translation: CASSPPGGGNNEQFF.

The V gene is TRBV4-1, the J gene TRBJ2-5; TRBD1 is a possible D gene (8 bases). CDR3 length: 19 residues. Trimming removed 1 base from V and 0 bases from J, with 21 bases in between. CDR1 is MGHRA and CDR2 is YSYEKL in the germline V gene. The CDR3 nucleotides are TGCGCCAGCAGCCAAGTTTTGGGACAGGTGGGGGGGTACCAAGAGACCCAGTACTTC. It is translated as CASSQVLGQVGGYQETQYF.

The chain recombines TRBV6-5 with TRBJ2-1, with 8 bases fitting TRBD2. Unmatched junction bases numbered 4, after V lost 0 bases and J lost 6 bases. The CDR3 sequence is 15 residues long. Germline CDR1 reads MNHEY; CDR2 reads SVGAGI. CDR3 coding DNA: TGTGCCAGCAGTTACTCCCCGGGGGGGGTCAATGAGCAGTTCTTC. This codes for CASSYSPGGVNEQFF.

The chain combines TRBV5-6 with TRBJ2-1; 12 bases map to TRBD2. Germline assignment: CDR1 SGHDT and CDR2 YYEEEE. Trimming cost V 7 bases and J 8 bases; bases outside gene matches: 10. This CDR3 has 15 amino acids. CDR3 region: CASRLPSGGADEQFF. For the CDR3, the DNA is TGTGCCAGCCGCCTTCCTAGCGGGGGGGCCGATGAGCAGTTCTTC.

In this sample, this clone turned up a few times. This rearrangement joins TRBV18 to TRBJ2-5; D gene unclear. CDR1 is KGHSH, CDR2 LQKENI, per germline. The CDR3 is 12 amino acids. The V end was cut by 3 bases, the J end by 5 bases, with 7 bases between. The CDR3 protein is CASSPFEETQYF. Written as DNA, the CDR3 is TGTGCCAGCTCACCCTTCGAGGAGACCCAGTACTTC.

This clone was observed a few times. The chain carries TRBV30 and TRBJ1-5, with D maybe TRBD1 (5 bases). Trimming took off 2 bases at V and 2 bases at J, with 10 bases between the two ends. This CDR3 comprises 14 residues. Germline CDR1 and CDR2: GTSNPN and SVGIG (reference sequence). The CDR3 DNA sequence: TGTGCCTGGAGTTCAGGGATCGGCAATCAGCCCCAGCATTTT. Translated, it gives CAWSSGIGNQPQHF.

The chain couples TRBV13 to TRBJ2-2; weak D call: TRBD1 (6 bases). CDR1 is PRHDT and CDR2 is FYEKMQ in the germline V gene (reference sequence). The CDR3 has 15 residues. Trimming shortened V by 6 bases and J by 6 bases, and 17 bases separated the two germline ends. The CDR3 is CASRSGQGHAGELFF. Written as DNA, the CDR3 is TGTGCCAGCAGGTCGGGGCAGGGACATGCCGGGGAGCTGTTTTTT.

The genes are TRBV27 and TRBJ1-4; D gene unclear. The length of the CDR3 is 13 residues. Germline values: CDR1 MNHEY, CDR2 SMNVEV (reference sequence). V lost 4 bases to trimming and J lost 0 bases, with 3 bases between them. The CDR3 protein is CASSYATNEKLFF. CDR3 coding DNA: TGTGCCAGCAGTTACGCAACTAATGAAAAACTGTTTTTT.

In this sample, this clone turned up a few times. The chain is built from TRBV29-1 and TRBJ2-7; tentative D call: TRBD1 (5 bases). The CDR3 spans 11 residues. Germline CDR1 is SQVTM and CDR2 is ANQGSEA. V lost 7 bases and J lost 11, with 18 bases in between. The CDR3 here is CSADWRGREYF. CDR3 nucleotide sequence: TGCAGCGCTGACTGGCGAGGCAGGGAGTACTTC.

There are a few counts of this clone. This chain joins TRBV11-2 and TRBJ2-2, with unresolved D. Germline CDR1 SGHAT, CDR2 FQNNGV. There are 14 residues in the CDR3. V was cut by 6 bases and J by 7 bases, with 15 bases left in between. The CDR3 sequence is CASSPDWVVGELFF. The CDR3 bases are TGTGCCAGCAGTCCTGACTGGGTGGTCGGGGAGCTGTTTTTT.

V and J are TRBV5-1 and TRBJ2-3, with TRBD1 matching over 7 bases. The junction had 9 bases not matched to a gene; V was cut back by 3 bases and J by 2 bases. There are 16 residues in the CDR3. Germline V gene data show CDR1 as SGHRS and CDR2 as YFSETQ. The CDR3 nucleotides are TGCGCCAGCAGCTCGTCGGGACAGATATTCACAGATACGCAGTATTTT. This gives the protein CASSSSGQIFTDTQYF.

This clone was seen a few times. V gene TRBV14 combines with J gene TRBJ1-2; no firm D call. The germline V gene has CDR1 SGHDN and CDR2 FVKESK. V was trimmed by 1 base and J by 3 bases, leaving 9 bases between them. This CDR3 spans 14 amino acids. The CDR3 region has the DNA TGTGCCAGCAGCCAAGCAGCGCTCCACTATGGCTACACCTTC. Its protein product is CASSQAALHYGYTF.